This TCR beta chain was captured in a study of blood T cells in healthy people across ages. As to this clonotype: Its antigen is as yet unknown.

A sample-barcoded 5' primer and a J-beta primer mix were used in a second PCR of roughly 6 to 11 cycles. Through a template-switch adaptor with 12 random nucleotides, each cDNA molecule received a tag. MiXCR, run by TCRdb on the 5' RACE reads, gives a single entry per CDR3 protein. The sample records about 1,400,000 distinct CDR3 sequences, approximately 42% being singletons. Study results and limitations: The unsorted PBMCs prevented any conclusive comparison of naive versus antigen-experienced cells.

The receptor comes from a woman in her late teens or twenties in good health. Sequencing input: blood.

The CDR3: CSARQGNQETQYF. In DNA form, the CDR3 reads TGCAGTGCTCGACAGGGTAACCAAGAGACCCAGTACTTC. The genes are TRBV20-1 and TRBJ2-5; TRBD1 matches 7 bases. The CDR3 spans 13 residues. Germline lookup yields CDR1 DFQATT and CDR2 SNEGSKA (reference sequence). The junction had 3 bases not matched to a gene; V was cut back by 5 bases and J by 0 bases.